Following are 13 T cell receptor beta chains from one sample sequenced in a study of T cell responses to AZD1222 COVID-19 vaccine. Libraries were prepared by immunoSEQ multiplex PCR; TCRdb keeps only in-frame clonotypes and omits some of them. The table lists roughly 180,000 clones, 90% of them singletons. This sample comprised peripheral blood, obtained on day 0 of AZD1222 vaccination. The receptors were gathered from an adult in good health.

The J gene is TRBJ1-1, the V gene TRBV19; D is undetermined. The length of the CDR3 is 11 residues. CDR1 is LNHDA and CDR2 is SQIVND in the germline V gene (reference sequence). The V end lost 4 bases, the J end lost 6 bases, and 6 bases lay between the germline ends. CDR3 DNA sequence: TGTGCCAGTAGTAATTGGGCTGAAGCTTTCTTT. It codes for CASSNWAEAFF.

V is TRBV7-8 and J is TRBJ1-1; D possibly corresponds to TRBD1 (6 bases). CDR3 length: 16 residues. The germline V gene encodes CDR1 SGHVS and CDR2 FQNEAQ. The V and J ends lost 4 bases and 7 bases respectively, with 22 bases between them. The CDR3 DNA follows: TGTGCCAGCAGCTCTCCCCGGAACAGGGACCGAGTTGAAGCTTTCTTT. This encodes CASSSPRNRDRVEAFF.

Notes on this clone: Compared with germline, one end of the junction differs, possibly owing to a read error. The genes are TRBV9 and TRBJ1-1; TRBD1 agrees at 9 bases. Germline CDR1 and CDR2: SGDLS and YYNGEE. The CDR3 spans 11 residues. In nucleotides, the CDR3 is TGTGCCAGCAGCTTGGGACAGGGCCTAGACTTT. This encodes CASSLGQGLDF.

The V and J genes are TRBV5-6 and TRBJ1-4, with TRBD1 identical over 11 bases. Germline CDR1 SGHDT, CDR2 YYEEEE. This CDR3 region has 18 residues. The ends lost 1 base at V and 0 bases at J; junction bases unmatched: 5. The CDR3 DNA reads as TGTGCCAGCAGCTTGATGGGACAGGGGGTTGCAACTAATGAAAAACTGTTTTTT. It is translated as CASSLMGQGVATNEKLFF.

The chain has TRBV3-1 (or the pseudogene TRBV3-2) and TRBJ1-4, with D tentatively TRBD1 (5 bases). There are 15 residues in the CDR3. Germline V gene lookup returns CDR1 LGHDT and CDR2 YNNKEL (reference sequence). V gave up 3 bases and J gave up 5 bases, with 13 bases separating them. CDR3 DNA sequence: TGTGCCAGCAGCCACAGAAATGGGGGAAATGAAAAACTGTTTTTT. Translating gives CASSHRNGGNEKLFF.

This chain connects TRBV6-5 to TRBJ1-1; possibly TRBD1 for D (6 bases). This CDR3 is 15 amino acids long. V lost 10 bases and J lost 0, with 18 bases in between. In germline, CDR1 is MNHEY, CDR2 SVGAGI. The CDR3 sequence is CATLKGGAMNTEAFF. As DNA, the CDR3 is TGTGCCACTTTGAAGGGGGGGGCCATGAACACTGAAGCTTTCTTT.

The CDR3 loop reads CATSGHRGYGYTF. For the CDR3, the DNA is TGTGCCACCAGCGGGCACAGGGGCTATGGCTACACCTTC. This sequence joins TRBV15 and TRBJ1-2; 7 bases are a match to TRBD1. The CDR3 is 13 residues long. The V gene end was trimmed by 5 bases and the J gene end by 4 bases; junction bases not matched to a gene: 4. From germline, CDR1 is LNHNV and CDR2 YYDKDF (reference sequence).

CDR3 nucleotides: TGTGCCAGCAGCTTAGCGGGGGGACCCTACGAGCAGTACTTC. Residues: CASSLAGGPYEQYF. The J gene is TRBJ2-7, the V gene TRBV11-3, with TRBD2 matching over 7 bases. The ends lost 1 base at V and 2 bases at J; junction bases unmatched: 2. Germline values: CDR1 SGHNT, CDR2 YENEEA. This CDR3 is 14 amino acids long.

The gene calls are TRBV15 and TRBJ1-2, with 8 bases matching TRBD1. Germline CDR1 and CDR2: LNHNV and YYDKDF (reference sequence). This CDR3 has 14 residues. With V trimmed by 1 base and J by 8 bases, 6 bases remained unmatched. CDR3 region: CATSRGQGQQGYTF. Here the CDR3 DNA reads TGTGCCACCAGCAGAGGACAGGGGCAGCAGGGCTACACCTTC. The full variable domain, its missing parts supplied by reference TRBV15 and TRBJ1-2, is DAMVIQNPRYQVTQFGKPVTLSCSQTLNHNVMYWYQQKSSQAPKLLFHYYDKDFNNEADTPDNFQSRRPNTSFCFLDIRSPGLGDTAMYLCATSRGQGQQGYTFGSGTRLTVV.

The CDR3 region has the DNA TGTGCCAGCAGCTTGGGACGCGGGCCCCAGCATTTT. Its protein product is CASSLGRGPQHF. The chain has TRBV5-5 and TRBJ1-5; D call uncertain. In germline, CDR1 is SGHKS, CDR2 YYEKEE (reference sequence). The CDR3 contains 12 residues. Trimming removed 0 bases at V and 9 bases at J, with 7 bases between.

In this sample, this clone turned up once. The chain couples TRBV6-1 to TRBJ2-5, with D possibly being TRBD2 (7 bases). The CDR3 spans 16 residues. Germline V gives CDR1 MNHNS, CDR2 SASEGT. The V gene lost 4 bases and the J gene lost 3 bases, with 18 bases spanning the gap. The DNA of the CDR3 is TGTGCCAGCAGTGCCCGGGGGGCGGCGGTAAAAGAGACCCAGTACTTC. Protein sequence: CASSARGAAVKETQYF.

The rearrangement joins TRBV25-1 to TRBJ1-1; TRBD1 is a possible D gene (5 bases). V lost 1 base and J 7 bases, leaving 7 bases between the germline ends. Germline CDR1 reads MGHDK; CDR2 reads SYGVNS. The CDR3 loop spans 12 amino acids. The CDR3 is CASSEFGGEAFF. The CDR3 DNA reads as TGTGCCAGCAGTGAATTTGGGGGTGAAGCTTTCTTT.

The chain recombines TRBV7-6 with TRBJ2-2; D is possibly TRBD2 (6 bases). V was clipped by 3 bases and J by 6 bases, with 17 bases between them. Per germline, CDR1 SGHVS and CDR2 FNYEAQ. The CDR3 spans 16 residues. The CDR3 DNA follows: TGTGCCAGCAGCTTCATGGGACTCGGAAACGCCGGGGAGCTGTTTTTT. This translates into CASSFMGLGNAGELFF.